This T cell receptor beta chain was sequenced for a study of early T cells in non-severe SARS-CoV-2 infection (dated by TCRdb to about 2021). Study-wide context: Bulk RNA from unsorted whole blood was used for TCR sequencing, so alpha and beta chains could not be paired. Results the study describes overall, beyond this receptor: VDJdb matching was skewed toward anti-spike CD8 responses, so virus-specific expansions were likely underestimated and private and CD4 specificities were missed.

Set within a cohort of healthcare workers in London, UK, this nested case-control study involved weekly PCR testing of nasopharyngeal swabs along with blood sampling. Healthcare workers were enrolled in the week of the UK lockdown, from 23 to 31 March 2020, and were followed every week for up to roughly 16 weeks. This clonotype came up a few times. The antigen it recognizes is unknown. The germline gene is not matched at one end of the junction; a read error may be the cause. Including cysteine and phenylalanine, the CDR3 has 13 amino acids. CDR3 DNA is the only sequence kept; it has 39 bases, read in frame from the first base. CDR1 and CDR2 (SGHRS, YFSETQ) derive from the germline V gene. The library was built by means of 5' RACE. The sequencer listed for this sample is NextSeq 500. Unique molecular identifiers were attached to individual cDNA molecules in the TCR library protocol so that sequencing error and PCR bias could be corrected. Sequencing covered both TCR alpha and beta chains, and within each sample the abundances of alpha and beta sequences were tightly co-correlated. The original methods were these. Decombinator V4 was used to annotate the V gene, J gene and CDR3 of the TCR sequences. Expanded TCRs were defined as changing significantly between any two time points under a Poisson model with p below 0.0001. TCR abundances were normalised to the total number of TCRs sequenced per sample and were expressed as counts per million. TRAV1-2 paired with TRAJ12, TRAJ20 or TRAJ33 defined MAIT TCRs, while TRAV10 paired with TRAJ18 defined iNKT TCRs. VDJdb, accessed 1 November 2021, was searched for CMV, EBV and SARS-CoV-2 annotated TCRs, excluding TCRs annotated for multiple antigens. TCRdb took the public reads, trimmed them with fastp at Q25, ran MiXCR for clone calling and kept in-frame beta chains. Rows are unified per CDR3 protein, each entry keeping the most common DNA and genes. These V and J calls are TCRdb output, not the study's own analysis. The sample table contains around 60,000 distinct CDR3 sequences; only one count was recorded for roughly 13% of them. The leading ten clones occupy 8% to 10% of the sample.

The TCR was taken from an adult who was a healthcare worker with PCR-confirmed SARS-CoV-2 infection or an uninfected control (not recorded which). Input material: whole blood. This chain is built from TRBV5-1 and TRBJ2-7, with no confident D gene call. For the CDR3, the sequence is CASRLESYYEQYF. The sequence in DNA is TGCGCCAGCAGATTGGAGTCATACTACGAGCAGTACTTC.